This TCR beta chain appears in the sequencing data of a study of cytomegalovirus exposure and HLA in healthy donors (dated by TCRdb to about 2017). Study-level background: According to an earlier analysis of around 600 of the donors, about 179 million T cells yielded 120 million or so unique TCR beta sequences and more than 250 Gb of sequence data. Approximately 300 gigabases of sequencing data and 70 million to 100 million unique TCR sequences made up an early release that covered approximately 700 HLA-typed donors. Of the 300 to 400 genotyped donors, roughly 85% fell in the genetic ancestry cluster associated with self-reported Caucasian donors. The study aimed to test whether signatures of past pathogen exposure could be identified by cataloging public T cell receptors. The study profiled the T cell repertoires of hundreds of subjects by immunosequencing and related them to cytomegalovirus serostatus. Besides the first cohort of roughly 660 subjects, a separate validation cohort made up of roughly 130 different subjects was used. The study combined high-throughput TCR immunosequencing, statistical association of individual TCRs with disease status, and machine learning to predict cytomegalovirus infection status. To study patterns of TCR occurrence, a later analysis re-analyzed previously published TCR beta repertoires from hundreds of donors and added high-resolution HLA genotyping. Rather than using new phenotypic data, the later analysis identified candidate immune exposures from TCR beta sequences and from how often those sequences occurred across donors. An earlier analysis of approximately 500 of the donors applied high-throughput TCR beta sequencing to assess whether each TCR beta V gene segment acted as functional or pseudogenic. Alongside the repertoire data, information on donor age, sex, ethnicity and CMV serostatus was compiled. In a later genetic analysis, genome-wide SNP genotypes for about three fifths of the 666 donors were used, and that subset was treated as a discovery cohort. All discovery cohort repertoires had been generated using a single sequencing platform. Both class I and class II loci were covered by HLA typing, at four-digit resolution. Typing coverage differed by locus: A, B, C, DRB1 and DQB1 were typed in about 620-630 donors, DQA1 in 500 to 550, DPA1 in over 600, and DPB1 in just under 490. A handful of DR-DQ haplotypes were handled as single units for association and clustering because linkage in the cohort was strong. Among over 350 genotyped donors of the cohort, an average of about 240,000 unique TCR beta nucleotide sequences were sequenced per donor, roughly a sixth of them non-productive.

Libraries were made using the immunoSEQ multiplex PCR assay. The multiplex PCR relied on a mix of 60 forward primers for TCR Vbeta segments and 13 reverse primers for TCR Jbeta segments. A multiplex PCR assay on genomic DNA amplified the CDR3 region of rearranged TCR beta genes. Amplified TCR beta libraries were sequenced as 87-base-pair reads on the Illumina HiSeq System. In the original analysis: A later analysis counted about 80 million unique TCR beta chains across the 600 to 850 repertoires, and roughly 10 million of these chains were shared by at least two donors. A nearest-neighbor algorithm error-corrected the raw reads and collapsed the reads into unique sequences, merging closely related sequences to remove PCR and sequencing errors. Alignment of CDR3 sequences to IMGT reference sequences was used to assign V, D and J gene segments. For a sequence to be retained, at least a six-nucleotide match to both a V gene segment and a J gene segment was required. A rearrangement was called productive if the CDR3 had no stop codons and remained in frame with V and J, and every other rearrangement was called non-productive. Following IMGT convention, CDR3 was defined as the stretch from the second conserved V-encoded cysteine to the conserved J-encoded phenylalanine. The earlier analysis of 587 of the donors excluded any sequence lacking an unambiguous match to a single V gene segment. An earlier analysis of several hundred of the donors called V segments functional above 56.7% productive rearrangements and segregating when the between-donor standard deviation exceeded 5%. A statistical classification framework was built for diagnosing cytomegalovirus status from the catalog of TCR beta chain sequences. V and J gene assignment, in a later analysis, came from comparing TCR nucleotide sequences with IMGT/GENE-DB human TR gene sequences. Using the TCRdist pipeline, a later analysis assigned CDR3 sequences along with most-parsimonious VDJ recombination scenarios. In a later analysis, each TCR beta chain was defined by its CDR3 amino acid sequence together with its V-gene family, and reads lacking a unique V-gene family were excluded. To address suspected cross-contamination and a sequencing artifact, a later analysis removed 550 to 750 highly shared, low-generation-probability nucleotide sequences. In a later analysis, a clonal expansion index for each public chain was calculated from normalized within-repertoire ranks of inferred template counts. A later analysis computed generation probabilities with a VDJ recombination model fitted to out-of-frame rearrangements, and checked the results against IGoR. In a later analysis, hypergeometric tests were used to score TCR-TCR, TCR-HLA and TCR-CMV co-occurrence, with a repertoire-size bias correction applied to TCR pairs. To estimate false discovery rates, a later analysis permuted the HLA or CMV assignments 20 times. In a later analysis, co-occurring TCRs were grouped using DBSCAN, with TCRdist sequence similarity added in when clustering inside HLA-allele-positive subsets. Repertoires with fewer than 30,000 or more than 120,000 public chains, plus five repertoires with anomalous nucleotide sharing, were excluded from co-occurrence clustering. TCRdb stores this immuneACCESS table with in-frame sequences only. Part of the clones is absent; in the studies checked, under half of the shortfall reflects unresolved V genes, and no reason is known for the rest. That table supplies the V and J calls and clone size; D and trimming were determined from the DNA. The sample includes over 65,000 clones, with 67% observed a single time. The leading ten clones occupy 6.9% of the sample.

The cohort was made up of roughly 670 healthy bone marrow donors. All cohort members were sampled while nominally healthy, although unrecorded immune exposures were likely present. The donor was CMV seropositive and was included in the group of 270 or so seropositive cohort members. A peripheral blood sample was provided by each donor, and peripheral blood mononuclear cells were used for TCR beta sequencing. The Qiagen DNeasy Blood Extraction Kit was used to extract genomic DNA from the blood cell samples. About this clone: The antigen it binds to is not known. Base qualities are not provided; no much larger clone lies one nucleotide away.

What the work shows at the level of the full study, not this receptor alone: When HLA alleles, especially DR and DQ, strongly co-occurred, TCR associations were difficult to assign to individual alleles. HLA typing was unavailable for some donors at each locus, so association tests used only the typed subset. The study listed 150 to 200 TCR beta chains as associated with cytomegalovirus. In a later analysis, most CMV-associated TCR beta chains were found to appear HLA-restricted, with HLA associations seemingly driven largely by CMV exposure. A later genetic analysis associated a missense DCLRE1C variant with V-gene and J-gene trimming of TCR beta chains, and an independent cohort replicated the association. Several of the top co-occurrence clusters appeared to be linked to parvovirus B19, influenza, CMV and Epstein-Barr virus, according to a later analysis. Presence/absence analyses assumed roughly uniform sequencing depth across donors, an assumption that may not hold. In a later analysis, the rate of TCR association differed among HLA loci, with DRB1 alleles having the most associated TCRs and HLA-C alleles having the fewest. In this cohort, only TCR beta chains were sequenced, and detectable features were limited by the absence of alpha or paired-chain data. For the cohort, immune exposure information was limited to CMV serostatus. In a later analysis, HLA-associated TCR beta chains were found to be more clonally expanded and to have lower generation probabilities than equally common non-associated chains. The classifier was reported to diagnose cytomegalovirus status with high specificity and sensitivity in both the original cohort and the validation cohort. In an earlier analysis of over 550 of the donors, most TCR beta V segments were observed in productive rearrangements about 87% or about 30% of the time, broadly matching IMGT annotations. Because counts were too low, roughly 18 rarely observed V segments, including chromosome 9 orphons, were left out of the earlier analysis of 587 of the donors. A cluster of highly shared sequence variants was judged likely to be a technical artifact of the sequencing pipeline. In vitro tests confirmed that a few of the cytomegalovirus-associated TCR beta chains recognize cytomegalovirus antigens. A further reported finding was that TCR beta sequences accurately predicted the HLA-A and HLA-B alleles for most subjects in the first cohort. According to the authors, the approach could potentially be generalized to other disease states and immunological phenotypes. Compared with the 666-donor mean, donors in an Asian-associated ancestry cluster had fewer N-insertions in productive TCRs, according to a later genetic analysis. Correlated functional status among segregating V segments might be attributable to linkage disequilibrium, but an unknown experimental factor could not be ruled out. Most TCR sequences were observed very rarely across donors, whereas some public TCRs were present in many individuals. Some IMGT-functional V segments, including TRBV6-2 and TRBV6-3, could not be distinguished by the 87-base-pair reads and were therefore excluded. Specific HLA alleles were associated with 15,000 to 20,000 TCR beta sequences at a false discovery rate of 0.05 in a later analysis.

Per the germline V gene, SGHAT is the CDR1 and FQNNGV is the CDR2. From its cysteine to its phenylalanine, the CDR3 spans 14 amino acids. Solely the CDR3 DNA is kept, with 42 bases framed from the first base. V is shortened by 2 bases, J by 4 bases, and the region joining them spans 11 bases. This TCR came from a woman between 45 and 60 years old in good health and CMV-seropositive. The chain was built from TRBV11-2 and TRBJ1-2; matching of 6 bases hints at TRBD1 as the D gene. Sequenced: PBMCs. The encoded CDR3 is CASSLSTQGYGYTF. The nucleotide sequence reads as follows: TGTGCCAGCAGCTTATCTACACAGGGCTATGGCTACACCTTC.